Following are 26 T cell receptor beta chains from one sample sequenced in a study of blood T cell repertoires in COVID-19. Libraries were prepared by immunoSEQ multiplex PCR; TCRdb keeps only in-frame clonotypes and omits some of them. The table lists some 120,000 clones, roughly 79% of them singletons. Specimen: peripheral blood. These receptors originate from a man older than 75 with acute or convalescent COVID-19.

The chain couples TRBV6-2 or TRBV6-3 to TRBJ2-2, with D perhaps matching TRBD1 (6 bases). The CDR3 is made up of 16 amino acids. V lost 7 bases, J lost 5 bases, and 20 bases lay in between. Germline-derived CDR1 and CDR2 are MNHEY and SVGEGT. For the CDR3, the DNA is TGTGCCAGCACCCCCCTTATGGACAGAGGGACCGGGGAGCTGTTTTTT. This codes for CASTPLMDRGTGELFF.

This clone occurred a few times. V and J are TRBV7-9 and TRBJ2-3; 10 bases map to TRBD2. The CDR3 spans 14 residues. Germline V CDR1 and CDR2: SEHNR, FQNEAQ (reference sequence). The ends lost 7 bases at V and 8 bases at J; junction bases unmatched: 9. The CDR3 loop reads CASNPSGGWGTQYF. CDR3 coding DNA: TGTGCCAGCAACCCTAGCGGGGGCTGGGGTACGCAGTATTTT.

The chain joins TRBV4-2 to TRBJ2-3, with 8 bases that match TRBD2. This CDR3 comprises 17 residues. The trim removed 0 bases at V and 2 bases at J, leaving 7 bases unmatched. Germline CDR1 reads LGHNA; CDR2 reads YNFKEQ. CDR3 nucleotides: TGTGCCAGCAGCCAAGAAAAGTCGGGGGGGAACACAGATACGCAGTATTTT. It encodes CASSQEKSGGNTDTQYF.

The gene calls are TRBV27 and TRBJ1-4; weak D call: TRBD1 (5 bases). The CDR3 has 13 amino acids. CDR1 is MNHEY, CDR2 SMNVEV, per germline (reference sequence). Between the trimmed V and J ends, which lost 4 bases and 5 bases, there was a span of 8 bases. The CDR3 DNA reads as TGTGCCAGCAGTTGGGGCCGCAATGAAAAACTGTTTTTT. It specifies CASSWGRNEKLFF.

The rearrangement links TRBV7-2 to TRBJ2-2; D gene unclear. CDR1 SGHTA and CDR2 FQGNSA come from the germline V gene. V shed 5 bases and J shed 1 base, with 11 bases lying between them. The CDR3 has 15 residues. CDR3 protein: CASSPTQVNTGELFF. The CDR3 bases are TGTGCCAGCAGCCCCACGCAGGTGAACACCGGGGAGCTGTTTTTT.

This chain links TRBV12-3 or TRBV12-4 with TRBJ1-1; maybe TRBD1 (5 bases). Trimming left V 8 bases short and J 0 bases short, with 10 bases between. This CDR3 comprises 13 residues. The CDR3: CASGGAMNTEAFF. The CDR3 region has the DNA TGTGCCAGCGGAGGGGCGATGAACACTGAAGCTTTCTTT.

The V and J genes are TRBV10-3 and TRBJ1-2, with 10 bases that match TRBD1. Germline V lookup: CDR1 ENHRY, CDR2 SYGVKD. The V segment lost 5 bases and the J segment 6 bases; nucleotides outside the gene matches: 3. This CDR3 comprises 13 residues. The CDR3 DNA is TGTGCCATCAGTCGGACAGGGGGAAATGGCTACACCTTC. Encoded protein: CAISRTGGNGYTF.

Note on this clone: Sequence at one end of the junction differs from germline and may be a read error. The rearrangement joins TRBV7-9 to TRBJ2-1, with TRBD2 matching 9 bases. CDR3 size: 12 residues. The germline CDR1 and CDR2 sequences are SEHNR and FQNEAQ (reference sequence). CDR3 sequence reads: CASSSLGGGEIF. The CDR3 DNA is TGTGCCAGCAGCTCCTTAGGCGGGGGGGAGATCTTC. Variable domain in full (rest from reference TRBV7-9 and TRBJ2-1): DTGVSQNPRHKITKRGQNVTFRCDPISEHNRLYWYRQTLGQGPEFLTYFQNEAQLEKSRLLSDRFSAERPKGSFSTLEIQRTEQGDSAMYLCASSSLGGGEIFGPGTRLTVL.

This chain uses TRBV4-3 with TRBJ2-7, with 12 bases matching TRBD2. Germline V gives CDR1 LGHNA, CDR2 YSLEER. The CDR3 runs 18 residues. J lost 2 bases, V lost 0 bases, and 8 bases had no gene match. CDR3 bases: TGCGCCAGCAGCCAAGATTCTAGCGGGGGGGCCGTCCCCTACGAGCAGTACTTC. It yields the protein CASSQDSSGGAVPYEQYF.

The chain links TRBV5-1 to TRBJ2-3; possibly TRBD1 for D (5 bases). The CDR3 length is 17 residues. The germline gives CDR1 SGHRS, CDR2 YFSETQ. V was trimmed by 0 bases and J by 1 base, leaving 15 bases between them. The chain's CDR3 is CASSLGAGLRGTDTQYF. DNA for the CDR3: TGCGCCAGCAGCTTGGGGGCAGGGCTACGGGGCACAGATACGCAGTATTTT.

V is TRBV24-1 and J is TRBJ2-3; 8 positions agree with TRBD1. The germline V gene encodes CDR1 KGHDR and CDR2 SFDVKD. This CDR3 has 13 amino acids. V was clipped by 9 bases and J by 4 bases; unmatched bases: 5. As DNA, the CDR3 is TGTGCCACCGGACAGGGAGTCTCAGATACGCAGTATTTT. It encodes CATGQGVSDTQYF.

This clone showed up just once. V is TRBV2 and J is TRBJ2-7; the D gene is possibly TRBD1 (6 bases). V shed 6 bases and J shed 6 bases, with 33 bases lying between them. The V gene's germline CDR1 is SNHLY and CDR2 FYNNEI. This CDR3 comprises 19 residues. CDR3 bases: TGTGCCAGCAGGGAAAAGACGGGACAAACAACCAGGATTTATAGCGAGCAGTACTTC. This codes for CASREKTGQTTRIYSEQYF.

A remark on this clone: Other nucleotide sequences from this sample produce the same CDR3. The chain carries TRBV5-1 and TRBJ1-2; tentative D call: TRBD1 (5 bases). The V and J ends lost 0 bases and 2 bases respectively, with 5 bases between them. The germline V gene encodes CDR1 SGHRS and CDR2 YFSETQ. The CDR3 runs 13 residues. CDR3 loop: CASSLGGNYGYTF. The CDR3 coding sequence is TGCGCCAGCAGCTTGGGGGGCAACTATGGCTACACCTTC.

The table lists this clone with a count of one. J is TRBJ2-7 and V is TRBV15, with D perhaps matching TRBD2 (6 bases). The CDR3 totals 13 residues. The V end lost 1 base, the J end lost 4 bases, and 8 bases lay between the germline ends. CDR1 LNHNV and CDR2 YYDKDF come from the germline V gene (reference sequence). The CDR3 region has the DNA TGTGCCACCAGCAGAGGACGGGAGTACGAGCAGTACTTC. It is translated as CATSRGREYEQYF.

The V call is TRBV10-3, the J call TRBJ1-1; 9 nucleotides align to TRBD1. Germline CDR1 is ENHRY and CDR2 is SYGVKD. V gave up 2 bases and J gave up 8 bases; unmatched junction bases: 0. There are 12 residues in the CDR3. The DNA for the CDR3 is TGTGCCATCAGTGAGGGACAGGGGGAAGCTTTCTTT. This sequence encodes CAISEGQGEAFF.

This chain connects TRBV6-5 to TRBJ2-6; D is possibly TRBD1 (6 bases). The CDR3 runs 14 residues. Germline V gives CDR1 MNHEY, CDR2 SVGAGI. V was trimmed by 9 bases and J by 4 bases, leaving 13 bases between them. The CDR3 sequence: CASRTGFGANVLTF. CDR3 sequence (DNA): TGTGCCAGTAGAACAGGGTTCGGGGCCAACGTCCTGACTTTC.

This chain links TRBV5-1 with TRBJ2-1; maybe TRBD2 (6 bases). V was trimmed by 0 bases and J by 2 bases, leaving 12 bases between them. Germline loops: CDR1 SGHRS, CDR2 YFSETQ. The CDR3 consists of 16 residues. CDR3 DNA sequence: TGCGCCAGCAGCTTGGATCTGGCGGGGACCTACAATGAGCAGTTCTTC. The encoded protein is CASSLDLAGTYNEQFF.

The rearrangement links TRBV19 to TRBJ2-2, with D tentatively TRBD2 (6 bases). CDR1 and CDR2 from the germline V gene are LNHDA and SQIVND (reference sequence). This CDR3 contains 14 residues. Trimming shortened V by 4 bases and J by 0 bases, and 6 bases separated the two germline ends. This chain's CDR3 is CASSRGANTGELFF. DNA for the CDR3: TGTGCCAGTAGTAGGGGGGCGAACACCGGGGAGCTGTTTTTT.

V usage is TRBV7-2 and J usage is TRBJ1-5; 8 nucleotides agree with TRBD1. J lost 6 bases, V lost 5 bases, and 6 bases had no gene match. The CDR3 has 14 amino acids. Germline V lookup: CDR1 SGHTA, CDR2 FQGNSA. In DNA form, the CDR3 reads TGTGCCAGCAGCGCCCGGACAGGGTTTCAGCCCCAGCATTTT. Its protein is CASSARTGFQPQHF.

The chain recombines TRBV7-3 with TRBJ2-5; TRBD1 might be the D (6 bases). The germline gives CDR1 SGHTA, CDR2 FQGTGA. This CDR3 is built from 13 residues. V shed 5 bases and J shed 7 bases, with 14 bases lying between them. The CDR3 coding sequence is TGTGCCAGCAGCGTAAACAGGGAATCGACCCAGTACTTC. Amino acid sequence: CASSVNRESTQYF. Full variable domain (outside the CDR3, taken from reference TRBV7-3 and TRBJ2-5): GAGVSQTPSNKVTEKGKYVELRCDPISGHTALYWYRQSLGQGPEFLIYFQGTGAADDSGLPNDRFFAVRPEGSVSTLKIQRTERGDSAVYLCASSVNRESTQYFGPGTRLLVL.

V is TRBV9 and J is TRBJ2-7, with a possible D match to TRBD2 (6 bases). This CDR3 region has 15 residues. Trimming stripped 0 bases from V and 2 bases from J, with 12 bases between. The germline CDR1 and CDR2 sequences are SGDLS and YYNGEE. For the CDR3, the DNA is TGTGCCAGCAGCGTAGGGGCGGCGGGGACCTACGAGCAGTACTTC. It specifies CASSVGAAGTYEQYF. Full variable domain (outside the CDR3, taken from reference TRBV9 and TRBJ2-7): DSGVTQTPKHLITATGQRVTLRCSPRSGDLSVYWYQQSLDQGLQFLIQYYNGEERAKGNILERFSAQQFPDLHSELNLSSLELGDSALYFCASSVGAAGTYEQYFGPGTRLTVT.

V and J are TRBV6-5 and TRBJ1-2; 9 positions match TRBD1. Looked up from germline, CDR1 is MNHEY and CDR2 is SVGAGI. J was trimmed by 7 bases and V by 5 bases; bases with no gene match: 5. This CDR3 spans 13 amino acids. The CDR3 spells CASSLQGAFGYTF. For the CDR3, the DNA is TGTGCCAGCAGTCTACAGGGGGCCTTTGGCTACACCTTC.

This clone has just one count. This chain joins TRBV5-1 and TRBJ2-7; a weak D match, TRBD1 (6 bases). V shed 1 base and J shed 0 bases, with 11 bases lying between them. The germline CDR1 and CDR2 sequences are SGHRS and YFSETQ. The CDR3 is 15 residues long. The CDR3 here is CASSLWGPSSYEQYF. CDR3 nucleotides: TGCGCCAGCAGCTTGTGGGGGCCGAGCTCCTACGAGCAGTACTTC.

The V call is TRBV5-6, the J call TRBJ2-7; TRBD1 might be the D (6 bases). Trimming removed 0 bases at V and 3 bases at J, with 10 bases between. Germline CDR1 is SGHDT and CDR2 is YYEEEE. This CDR3 has 14 residues. The CDR3 DNA sequence: TGTGCCAGCAGCTTGGAAGGACAGTACTACGAGCAGTACTTC. Its protein is CASSLEGQYYEQYF.

The chain has TRBV20-1 and TRBJ1-6, with 7 positions matching TRBD1. The CDR3 runs 11 residues. With 5 bases clipped from V and 8 bases from J, the junction kept 0 bases outside the gene matches. Per the germline V gene, CDR1 is DFQATT and CDR2 is SNEGSKA (reference sequence). The CDR3 loop is CSAGTDSPLHF. The CDR3 DNA sequence: TGCAGTGCTGGGACAGATTCACCCCTCCACTTT.

V is TRBV2 and J is TRBJ1-5; D possibly corresponds to TRBD1 (5 bases). CDR1 and CDR2 from the germline V gene are SNHLY and FYNNEI. Trimming took off 5 bases at V and 2 bases at J, with 10 bases between the two ends. The CDR3 has 14 amino acids. DNA of the CDR3: TGTGCCAGCAGTACAGGACGGCGCAATCAGCCCCAGCATTTT. Protein sequence: CASSTGRRNQPQHF. Together with reference TRBV2 and TRBJ1-5, the CDR3 gives the full variable domain: EPEVTQTPSHQVTQMGQEVILRCVPISNHLYFYWYRQILGQKVEFLVSFYNNEISEKSEIFDDQFSVERPDGSNFTLKIRSTKLEDSAMYFCASSTGRRNQPQHFGDGTRLSIL.